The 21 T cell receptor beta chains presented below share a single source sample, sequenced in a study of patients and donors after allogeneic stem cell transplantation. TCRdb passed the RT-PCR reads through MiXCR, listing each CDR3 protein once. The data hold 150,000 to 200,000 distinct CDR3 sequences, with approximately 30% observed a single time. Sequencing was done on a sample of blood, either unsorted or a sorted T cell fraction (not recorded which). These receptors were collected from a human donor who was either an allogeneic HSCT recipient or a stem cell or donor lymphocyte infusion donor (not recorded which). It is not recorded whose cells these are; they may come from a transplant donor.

The CDR3 is CATSDGLAGLQETQYF. CDR3 coding DNA: TGTGCCACCAGTGATGGACTAGCGGGCCTCCAAGAGACCCAGTACTTC. The chain has TRBV24-1 and TRBJ2-5; 11 bases match TRBD2. CDR1 and CDR2 from the germline V gene are KGHDR and SFDVKD. With V trimmed by 3 bases and J by 1 base, 3 bases remained unmatched. This CDR3 is 16 amino acids long.

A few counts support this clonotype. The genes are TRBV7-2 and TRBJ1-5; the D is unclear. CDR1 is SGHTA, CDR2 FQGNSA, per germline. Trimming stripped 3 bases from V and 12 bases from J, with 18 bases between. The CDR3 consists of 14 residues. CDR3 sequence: CASSFPGEGGFQHF. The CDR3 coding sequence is TGTGCCAGCAGCTTCCCCGGGGAGGGAGGTTTCCAGCATTTT.

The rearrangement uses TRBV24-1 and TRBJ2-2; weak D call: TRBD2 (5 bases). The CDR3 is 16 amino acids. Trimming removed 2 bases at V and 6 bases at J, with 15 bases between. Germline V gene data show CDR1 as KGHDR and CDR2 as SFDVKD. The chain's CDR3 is CATSDSAREGPGELFF. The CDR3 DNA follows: TGTGCCACCAGTGATTCCGCGAGGGAAGGACCCGGGGAGCTGTTTTTT.

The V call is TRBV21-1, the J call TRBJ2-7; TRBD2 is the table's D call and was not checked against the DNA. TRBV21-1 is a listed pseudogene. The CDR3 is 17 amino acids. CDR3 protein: CASSRKPLAGGLNEQYF. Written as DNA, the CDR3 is TGTGCCAGCAGCAGAAAACCCCTAGCGGGAGGCCTTAACGAGCAGTACTTC.

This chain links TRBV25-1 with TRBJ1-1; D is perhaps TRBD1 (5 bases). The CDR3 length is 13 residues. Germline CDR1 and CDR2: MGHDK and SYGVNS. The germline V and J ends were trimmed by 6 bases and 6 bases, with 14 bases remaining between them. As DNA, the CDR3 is TGTGCCAGCAGCCCGCGGGGGACCCCTGAAGCTTTCTTT. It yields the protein CASSPRGTPEAFF.

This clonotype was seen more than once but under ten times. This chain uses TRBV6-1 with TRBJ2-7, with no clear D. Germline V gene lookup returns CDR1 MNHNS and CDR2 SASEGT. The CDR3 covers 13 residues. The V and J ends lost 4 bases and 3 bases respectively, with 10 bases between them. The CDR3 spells CASSVGGFYEQYF. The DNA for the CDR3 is TGTGCCAGCAGTGTGGGTGGATTCTACGAGCAGTACTTC.

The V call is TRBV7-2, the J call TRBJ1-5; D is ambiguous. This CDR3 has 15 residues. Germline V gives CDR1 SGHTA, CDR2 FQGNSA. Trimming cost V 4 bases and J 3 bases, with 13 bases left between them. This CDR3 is CASSSSAGTNQPQHF. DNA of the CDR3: TGTGCCAGCAGCTCCTCGGCAGGCACCAATCAGCCCCAGCATTTT. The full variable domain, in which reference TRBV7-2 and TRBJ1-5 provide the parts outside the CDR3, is GAGVSQSPSNKVTEKGKDVELRCDPISGHTALYWYRQSLGQGLEFLIYFQGNSAPDKSGLPSDRFSAERTGGSVSTLTIQRTQQEDSAVYLCASSSSAGTNQPQHFGDGTRLSIL.

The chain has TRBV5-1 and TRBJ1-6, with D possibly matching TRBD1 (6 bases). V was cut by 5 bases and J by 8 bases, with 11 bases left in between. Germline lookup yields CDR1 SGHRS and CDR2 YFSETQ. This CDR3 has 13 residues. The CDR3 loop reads CASSPGVDSPLHF. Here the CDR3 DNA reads TGCGCCAGCAGTCCAGGGGTGGATTCACCCCTCCACTTT.

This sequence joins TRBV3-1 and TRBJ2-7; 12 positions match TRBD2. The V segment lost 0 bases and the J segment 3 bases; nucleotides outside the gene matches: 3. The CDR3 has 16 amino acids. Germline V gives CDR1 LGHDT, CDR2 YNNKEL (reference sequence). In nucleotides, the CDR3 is TGTGCCAGCAGCCAAGATCTACTAGCGGGAGGCTACGAGCAGTACTTC. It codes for CASSQDLLAGGYEQYF.

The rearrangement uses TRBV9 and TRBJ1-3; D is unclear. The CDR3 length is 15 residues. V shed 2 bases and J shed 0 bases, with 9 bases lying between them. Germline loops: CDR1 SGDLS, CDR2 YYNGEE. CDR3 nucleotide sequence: TGTGCCAGCAGCGTCACGGCAGACTCTGGAAACACCATATATTTT. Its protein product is CASSVTADSGNTIYF.

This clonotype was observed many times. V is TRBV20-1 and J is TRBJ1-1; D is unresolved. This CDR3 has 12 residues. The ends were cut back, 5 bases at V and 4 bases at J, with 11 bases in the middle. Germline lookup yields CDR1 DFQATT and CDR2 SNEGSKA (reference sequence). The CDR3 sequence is CSAWKGSTEAFF. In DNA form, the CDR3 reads TGCAGTGCTTGGAAAGGAAGCACTGAAGCTTTCTTT.

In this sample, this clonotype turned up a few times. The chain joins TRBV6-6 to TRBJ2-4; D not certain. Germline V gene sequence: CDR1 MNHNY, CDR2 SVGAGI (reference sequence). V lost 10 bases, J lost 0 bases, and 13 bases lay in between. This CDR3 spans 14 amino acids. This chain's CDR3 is CATAVGLAKNIQYF. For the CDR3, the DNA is TGTGCCACCGCGGTCGGTCTAGCCAAAAACATTCAGTACTTC.

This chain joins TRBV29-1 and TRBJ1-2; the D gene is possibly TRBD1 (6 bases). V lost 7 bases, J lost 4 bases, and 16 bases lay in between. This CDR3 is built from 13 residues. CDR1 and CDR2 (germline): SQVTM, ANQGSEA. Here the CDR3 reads CSALIQGPYGYTF. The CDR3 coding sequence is TGCAGCGCACTAATACAGGGACCCTATGGCTACACCTTC. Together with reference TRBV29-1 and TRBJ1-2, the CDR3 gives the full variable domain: SAVISQKPSRDICQRGTSLTIQCQVDSQVTMMFWYRQQPGQSLTLIATANQGSEATYESGFVIDKFPISRPNLTFSTLTVSNMSPEDSSIYLCSALIQGPYGYTFGSGTRLTVV.

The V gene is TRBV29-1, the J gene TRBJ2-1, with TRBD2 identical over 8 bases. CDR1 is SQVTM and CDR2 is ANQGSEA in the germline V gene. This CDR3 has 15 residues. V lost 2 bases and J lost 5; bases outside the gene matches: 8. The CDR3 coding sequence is TGCAGCGTTGAATTGAGCGGGGGATCCCACAATGAGCAGTTCTTC. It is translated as CSVELSGGSHNEQFF.

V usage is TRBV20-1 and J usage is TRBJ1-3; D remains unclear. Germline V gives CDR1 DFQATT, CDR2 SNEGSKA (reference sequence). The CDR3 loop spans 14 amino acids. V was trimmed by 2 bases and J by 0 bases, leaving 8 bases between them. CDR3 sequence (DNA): TGCAGTGCTAGAACAAGAAGCTCTGGAAACACCATATATTTT. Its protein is CSARTRSSGNTIYF.

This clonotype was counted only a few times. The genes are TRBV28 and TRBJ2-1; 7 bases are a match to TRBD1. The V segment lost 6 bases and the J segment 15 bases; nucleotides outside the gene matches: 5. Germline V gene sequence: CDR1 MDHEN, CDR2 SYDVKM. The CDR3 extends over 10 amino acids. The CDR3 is CASSRQGSFF. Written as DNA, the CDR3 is TGTGCCAGCAGCCGACAGGGATCGTTCTTC.

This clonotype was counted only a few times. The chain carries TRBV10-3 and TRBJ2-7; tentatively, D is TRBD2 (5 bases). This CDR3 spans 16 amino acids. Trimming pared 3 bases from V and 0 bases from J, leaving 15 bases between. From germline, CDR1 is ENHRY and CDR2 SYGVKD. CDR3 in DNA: TGTGCCATCAGTGAACCCATCATAGGGAGCTCCTACGAGCAGTACTTC. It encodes CAISEPIIGSSYEQYF.

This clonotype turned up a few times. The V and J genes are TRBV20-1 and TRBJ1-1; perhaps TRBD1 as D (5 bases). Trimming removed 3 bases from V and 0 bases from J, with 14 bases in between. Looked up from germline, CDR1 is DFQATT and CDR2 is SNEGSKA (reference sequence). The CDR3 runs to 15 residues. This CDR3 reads CSARGRVGVNTEAFF. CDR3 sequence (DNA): TGCAGTGCTAGGGGTAGGGTGGGGGTGAACACTGAAGCTTTCTTT.

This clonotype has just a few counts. CDR3 residues: CASSPGPNTEAFF. CDR3 nucleotide sequence: TGCGCCAGCAGCCCAGGTCCGAACACTGAAGCTTTCTTT. V gene TRBV5-1 combines with J gene TRBJ1-1; D unclear. CDR1 is SGHRS, CDR2 YFSETQ, per germline. V lost 4 bases to trimming and J lost 1 base, with 8 bases between them. The length of the CDR3 is 13 residues.

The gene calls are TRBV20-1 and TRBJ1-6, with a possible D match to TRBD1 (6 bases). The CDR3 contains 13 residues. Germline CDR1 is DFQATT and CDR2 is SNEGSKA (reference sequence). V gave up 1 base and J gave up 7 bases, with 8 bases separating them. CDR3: CSARGQANSPLHF. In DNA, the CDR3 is TGCAGTGCTAGAGGACAGGCCAATTCACCCCTCCACTTT.

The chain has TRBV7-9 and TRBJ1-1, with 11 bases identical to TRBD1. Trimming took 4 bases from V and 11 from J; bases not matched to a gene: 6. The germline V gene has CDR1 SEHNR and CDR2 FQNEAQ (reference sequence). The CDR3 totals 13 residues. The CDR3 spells CASSSGQGAGAFF. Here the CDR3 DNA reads TGTGCCAGCAGCTCCGGACAGGGGGCGGGGGCTTTCTTT.